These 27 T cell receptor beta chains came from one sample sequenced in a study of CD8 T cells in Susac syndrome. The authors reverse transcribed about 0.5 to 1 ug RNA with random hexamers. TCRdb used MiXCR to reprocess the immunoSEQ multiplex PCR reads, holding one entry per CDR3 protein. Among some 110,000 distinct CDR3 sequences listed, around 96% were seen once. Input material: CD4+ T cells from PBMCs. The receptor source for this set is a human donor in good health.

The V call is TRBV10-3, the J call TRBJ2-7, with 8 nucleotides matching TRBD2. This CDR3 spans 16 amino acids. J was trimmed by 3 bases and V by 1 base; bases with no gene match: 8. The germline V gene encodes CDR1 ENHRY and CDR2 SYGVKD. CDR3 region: CAISEWQLADHYEQYF. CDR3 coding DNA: TGTGCCATCAGTGAGTGGCAACTAGCGGACCACTACGAGCAGTACTTC.

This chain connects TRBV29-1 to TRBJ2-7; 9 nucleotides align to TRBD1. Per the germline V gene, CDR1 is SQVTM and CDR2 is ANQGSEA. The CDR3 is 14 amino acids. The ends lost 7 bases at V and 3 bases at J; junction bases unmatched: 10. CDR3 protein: CSACPGQGLYEQYF. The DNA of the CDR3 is TGCAGCGCCTGTCCGGGACAGGGTCTCTACGAGCAGTACTTC.

The CDR3 DNA follows: TGTGCCAGCAGTTGGGCGGGGGTACCTAACACTGAAGCTTTCTTT. This gives the protein CASSWAGVPNTEAFF. This chain links TRBV25-1 with TRBJ1-1, with TRBD1 as a possible D gene (5 bases). CDR3 size: 15 residues. V was shortened by 5 bases and J by 2 bases, with 15 bases between the two germline ends. CDR1 and CDR2 (germline): MGHDK, SYGVNS.

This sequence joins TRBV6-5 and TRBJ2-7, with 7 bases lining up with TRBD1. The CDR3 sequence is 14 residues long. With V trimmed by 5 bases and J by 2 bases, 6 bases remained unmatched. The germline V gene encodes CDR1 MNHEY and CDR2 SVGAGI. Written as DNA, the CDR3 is TGTGCCAGCAGTACCCCGGGACAGACCTACGAGCAGTACTTC. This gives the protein CASSTPGQTYEQYF.

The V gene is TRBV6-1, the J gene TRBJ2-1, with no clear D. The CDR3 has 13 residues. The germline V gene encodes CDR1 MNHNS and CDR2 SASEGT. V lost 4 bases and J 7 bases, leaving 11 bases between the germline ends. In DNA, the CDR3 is TGTGCCAGCAGTGGGCACACGCGAAATGAGCAGTTCTTC. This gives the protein CASSGHTRNEQFF.

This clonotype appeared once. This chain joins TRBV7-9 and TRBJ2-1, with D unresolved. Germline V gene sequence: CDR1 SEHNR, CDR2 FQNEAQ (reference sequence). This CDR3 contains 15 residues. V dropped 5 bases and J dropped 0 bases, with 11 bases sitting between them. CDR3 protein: CASSRPISSYNEQFF. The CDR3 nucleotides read TGTGCCAGCAGCCGCCCCATTAGCTCCTACAATGAGCAGTTCTTC.

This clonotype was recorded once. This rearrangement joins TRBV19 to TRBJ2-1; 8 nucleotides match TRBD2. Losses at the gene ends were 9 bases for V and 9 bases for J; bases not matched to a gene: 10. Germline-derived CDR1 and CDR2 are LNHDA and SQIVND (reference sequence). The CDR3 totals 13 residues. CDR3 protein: CASGRAFFGEQFF. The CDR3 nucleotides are TGTGCCAGCGGGAGGGCCTTTTTCGGTGAGCAGTTCTTC. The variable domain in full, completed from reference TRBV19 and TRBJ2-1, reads DGGITQSPKYLFRKEGQNVTLSCEQNLNHDAMYWYRQDPGQGLRLIYYSQIVNDFQKGDIAEGYSVSREKKESFPLTVTSAQKNPTAFYLCASGRAFFGEQFFGPGTRLTVL.

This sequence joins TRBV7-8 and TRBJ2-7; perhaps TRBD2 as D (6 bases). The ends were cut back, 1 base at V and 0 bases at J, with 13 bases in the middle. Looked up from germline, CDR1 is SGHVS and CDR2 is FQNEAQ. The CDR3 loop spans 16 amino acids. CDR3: CASSLVGDGSSYEQYF. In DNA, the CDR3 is TGTGCCAGCAGCTTAGTCGGAGACGGGAGCTCCTACGAGCAGTACTTC.

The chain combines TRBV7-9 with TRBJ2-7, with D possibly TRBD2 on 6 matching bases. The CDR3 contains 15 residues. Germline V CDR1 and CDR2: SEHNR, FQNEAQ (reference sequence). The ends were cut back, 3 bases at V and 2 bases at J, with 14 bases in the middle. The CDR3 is CASSLGLAPTYEQYF. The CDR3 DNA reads TGTGCCAGCAGCTTGGGGCTAGCGCCAACCTACGAGCAGTACTTC.

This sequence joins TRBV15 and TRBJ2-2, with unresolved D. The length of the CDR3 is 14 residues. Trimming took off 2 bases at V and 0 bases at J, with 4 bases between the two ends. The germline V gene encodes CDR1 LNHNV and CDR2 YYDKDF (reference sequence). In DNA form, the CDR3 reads TGTGCCACCAGCAGAACACCGAACACCGGGGAGCTGTTTTTT. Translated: CATSRTPNTGELFF.

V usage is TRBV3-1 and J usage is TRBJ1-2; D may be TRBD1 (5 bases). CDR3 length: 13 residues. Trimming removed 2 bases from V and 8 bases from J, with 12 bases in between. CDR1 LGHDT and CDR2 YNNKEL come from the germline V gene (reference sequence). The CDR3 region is CASSQIQGEGYTF. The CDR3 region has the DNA TGTGCCAGCAGCCAAATCCAGGGCGAGGGCTACACCTTC.

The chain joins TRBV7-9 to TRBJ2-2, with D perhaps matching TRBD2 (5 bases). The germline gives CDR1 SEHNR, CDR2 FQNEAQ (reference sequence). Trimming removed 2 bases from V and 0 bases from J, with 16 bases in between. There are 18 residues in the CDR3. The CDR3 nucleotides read TGTGCCAGCAGCTTATCCGGGATGATGGCGACGAACACCGGGGAGCTGTTTTTT. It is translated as CASSLSGMMATNTGELFF.

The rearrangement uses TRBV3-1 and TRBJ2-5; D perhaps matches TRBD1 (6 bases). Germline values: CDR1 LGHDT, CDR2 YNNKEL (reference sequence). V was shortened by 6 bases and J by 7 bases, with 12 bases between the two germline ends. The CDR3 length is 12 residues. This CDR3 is CASSQSRGTQYF. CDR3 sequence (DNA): TGTGCCAGCAGTCAGTCCAGGGGGACCCAGTACTTC.

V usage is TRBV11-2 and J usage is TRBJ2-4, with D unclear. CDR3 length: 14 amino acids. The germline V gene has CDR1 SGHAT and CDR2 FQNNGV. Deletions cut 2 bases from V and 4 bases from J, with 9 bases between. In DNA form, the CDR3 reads TGTGCCAGCAGCTTAACCGCTTTAAAAAACATTCAGTACTTC. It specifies CASSLTALKNIQYF.

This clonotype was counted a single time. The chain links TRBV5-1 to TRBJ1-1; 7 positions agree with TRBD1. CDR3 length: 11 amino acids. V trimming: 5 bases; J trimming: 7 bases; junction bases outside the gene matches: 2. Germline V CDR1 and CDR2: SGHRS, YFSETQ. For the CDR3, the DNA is TGCGCCAGCAGTCAGGGGGATGAAGCTTTCTTT. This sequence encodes CASSQGDEAFF.

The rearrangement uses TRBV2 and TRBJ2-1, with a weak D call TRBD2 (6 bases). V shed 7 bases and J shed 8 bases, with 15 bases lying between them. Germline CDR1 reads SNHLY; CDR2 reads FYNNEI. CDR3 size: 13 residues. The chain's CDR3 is CASTRRLGYEQFF. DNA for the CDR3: TGTGCCAGCACCAGAAGACTAGGGTATGAGCAGTTCTTC.

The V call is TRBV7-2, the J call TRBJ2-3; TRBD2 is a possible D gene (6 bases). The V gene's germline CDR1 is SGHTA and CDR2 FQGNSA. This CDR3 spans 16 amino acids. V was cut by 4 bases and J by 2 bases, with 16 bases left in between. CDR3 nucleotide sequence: TGTGCCAGCAGCTCGGCCGGGACTTTACCCACAGATACGCAGTATTTT. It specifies CASSSAGTLPTDTQYF.

The CDR3 sequence is CSVRTDRLNTEAFF. The CDR3 DNA reads TGCAGCGTCCGGACAGATCGCCTTAACACTGAAGCTTTCTTT. The rearrangement links TRBV29-1 to TRBJ1-1, with D maybe TRBD1 (6 bases). The CDR3 has 14 residues. Trimming stripped 6 bases from V and 2 bases from J, with 16 bases between. Germline V gives CDR1 SQVTM, CDR2 ANQGSEA.

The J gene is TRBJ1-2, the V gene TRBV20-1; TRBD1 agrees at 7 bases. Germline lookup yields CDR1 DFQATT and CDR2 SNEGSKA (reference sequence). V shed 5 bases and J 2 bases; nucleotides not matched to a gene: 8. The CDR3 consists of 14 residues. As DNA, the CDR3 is TGCAGTGCTCAGAAACGACAGGGCAACTATGGCTACACCTTC. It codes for CSAQKRQGNYGYTF.

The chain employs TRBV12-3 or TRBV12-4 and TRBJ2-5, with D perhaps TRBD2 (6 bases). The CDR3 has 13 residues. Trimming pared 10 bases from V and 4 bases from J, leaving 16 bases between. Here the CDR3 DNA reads TGTGCCACCCGTAGGAGGGTTGGAGAGACCCAGTACTTC. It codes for CATRRRVGETQYF.

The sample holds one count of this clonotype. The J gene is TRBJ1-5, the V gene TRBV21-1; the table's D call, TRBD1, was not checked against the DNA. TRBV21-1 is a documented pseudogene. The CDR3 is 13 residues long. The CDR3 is CASRIQGNQPQHF. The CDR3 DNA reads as TGTGCCAGCAGAATACAGGGGAATCAGCCCCAGCATTTT.

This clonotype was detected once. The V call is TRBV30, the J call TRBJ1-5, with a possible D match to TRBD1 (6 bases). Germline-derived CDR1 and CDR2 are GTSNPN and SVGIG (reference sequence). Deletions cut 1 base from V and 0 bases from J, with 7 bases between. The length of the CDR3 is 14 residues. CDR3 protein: CAWSEGVSNQPQHF. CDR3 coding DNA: TGTGCCTGGAGTGAGGGGGTTAGCAATCAGCCCCAGCATTTT.

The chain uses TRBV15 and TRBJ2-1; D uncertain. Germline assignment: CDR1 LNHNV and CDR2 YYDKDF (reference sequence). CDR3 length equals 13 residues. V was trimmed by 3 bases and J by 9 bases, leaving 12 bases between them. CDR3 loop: CATSSKPDTEQFF. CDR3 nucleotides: TGTGCCACCAGCAGCAAACCTGACACTGAGCAGTTCTTC.

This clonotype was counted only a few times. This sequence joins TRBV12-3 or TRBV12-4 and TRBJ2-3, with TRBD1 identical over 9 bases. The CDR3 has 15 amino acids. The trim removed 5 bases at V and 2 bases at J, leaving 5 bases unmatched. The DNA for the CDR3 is TGTGCCAGCAGTCCCTGGGACAGGGCCACAGATACGCAGTATTTT. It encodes CASSPWDRATDTQYF.

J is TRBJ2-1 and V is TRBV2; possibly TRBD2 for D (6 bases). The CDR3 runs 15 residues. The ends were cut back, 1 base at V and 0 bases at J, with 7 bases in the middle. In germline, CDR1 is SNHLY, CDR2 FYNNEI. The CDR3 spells CASSEVGGSYNEQFF. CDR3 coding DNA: TGTGCCAGCAGTGAAGTGGGAGGCTCCTACAATGAGCAGTTCTTC. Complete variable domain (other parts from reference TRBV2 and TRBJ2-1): EPEVTQTPSHQVTQMGQEVILRCVPISNHLYFYWYRQILGQKVEFLVSFYNNEISEKSEIFDDQFSVERPDGSNFTLKIRSTKLEDSAMYFCASSEVGGSYNEQFFGPGTRLTVL.

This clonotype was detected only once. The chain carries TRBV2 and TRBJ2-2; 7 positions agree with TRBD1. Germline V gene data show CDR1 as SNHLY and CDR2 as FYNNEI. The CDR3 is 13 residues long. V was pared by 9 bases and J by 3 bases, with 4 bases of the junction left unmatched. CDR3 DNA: TGTGCCAGTCGACAGGGTTACACCGGGGAGCTGTTTTTT. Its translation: CASRQGYTGELFF.

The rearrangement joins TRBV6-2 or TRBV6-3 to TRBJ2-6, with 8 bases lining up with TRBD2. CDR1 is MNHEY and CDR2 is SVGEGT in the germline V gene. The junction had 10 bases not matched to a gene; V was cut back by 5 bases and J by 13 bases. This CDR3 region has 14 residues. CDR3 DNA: TGTGCCAGCAGTCTCGGGAGGGCTCCGTTGGTCCTGACTTTC. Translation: CASSLGRAPLVLTF.